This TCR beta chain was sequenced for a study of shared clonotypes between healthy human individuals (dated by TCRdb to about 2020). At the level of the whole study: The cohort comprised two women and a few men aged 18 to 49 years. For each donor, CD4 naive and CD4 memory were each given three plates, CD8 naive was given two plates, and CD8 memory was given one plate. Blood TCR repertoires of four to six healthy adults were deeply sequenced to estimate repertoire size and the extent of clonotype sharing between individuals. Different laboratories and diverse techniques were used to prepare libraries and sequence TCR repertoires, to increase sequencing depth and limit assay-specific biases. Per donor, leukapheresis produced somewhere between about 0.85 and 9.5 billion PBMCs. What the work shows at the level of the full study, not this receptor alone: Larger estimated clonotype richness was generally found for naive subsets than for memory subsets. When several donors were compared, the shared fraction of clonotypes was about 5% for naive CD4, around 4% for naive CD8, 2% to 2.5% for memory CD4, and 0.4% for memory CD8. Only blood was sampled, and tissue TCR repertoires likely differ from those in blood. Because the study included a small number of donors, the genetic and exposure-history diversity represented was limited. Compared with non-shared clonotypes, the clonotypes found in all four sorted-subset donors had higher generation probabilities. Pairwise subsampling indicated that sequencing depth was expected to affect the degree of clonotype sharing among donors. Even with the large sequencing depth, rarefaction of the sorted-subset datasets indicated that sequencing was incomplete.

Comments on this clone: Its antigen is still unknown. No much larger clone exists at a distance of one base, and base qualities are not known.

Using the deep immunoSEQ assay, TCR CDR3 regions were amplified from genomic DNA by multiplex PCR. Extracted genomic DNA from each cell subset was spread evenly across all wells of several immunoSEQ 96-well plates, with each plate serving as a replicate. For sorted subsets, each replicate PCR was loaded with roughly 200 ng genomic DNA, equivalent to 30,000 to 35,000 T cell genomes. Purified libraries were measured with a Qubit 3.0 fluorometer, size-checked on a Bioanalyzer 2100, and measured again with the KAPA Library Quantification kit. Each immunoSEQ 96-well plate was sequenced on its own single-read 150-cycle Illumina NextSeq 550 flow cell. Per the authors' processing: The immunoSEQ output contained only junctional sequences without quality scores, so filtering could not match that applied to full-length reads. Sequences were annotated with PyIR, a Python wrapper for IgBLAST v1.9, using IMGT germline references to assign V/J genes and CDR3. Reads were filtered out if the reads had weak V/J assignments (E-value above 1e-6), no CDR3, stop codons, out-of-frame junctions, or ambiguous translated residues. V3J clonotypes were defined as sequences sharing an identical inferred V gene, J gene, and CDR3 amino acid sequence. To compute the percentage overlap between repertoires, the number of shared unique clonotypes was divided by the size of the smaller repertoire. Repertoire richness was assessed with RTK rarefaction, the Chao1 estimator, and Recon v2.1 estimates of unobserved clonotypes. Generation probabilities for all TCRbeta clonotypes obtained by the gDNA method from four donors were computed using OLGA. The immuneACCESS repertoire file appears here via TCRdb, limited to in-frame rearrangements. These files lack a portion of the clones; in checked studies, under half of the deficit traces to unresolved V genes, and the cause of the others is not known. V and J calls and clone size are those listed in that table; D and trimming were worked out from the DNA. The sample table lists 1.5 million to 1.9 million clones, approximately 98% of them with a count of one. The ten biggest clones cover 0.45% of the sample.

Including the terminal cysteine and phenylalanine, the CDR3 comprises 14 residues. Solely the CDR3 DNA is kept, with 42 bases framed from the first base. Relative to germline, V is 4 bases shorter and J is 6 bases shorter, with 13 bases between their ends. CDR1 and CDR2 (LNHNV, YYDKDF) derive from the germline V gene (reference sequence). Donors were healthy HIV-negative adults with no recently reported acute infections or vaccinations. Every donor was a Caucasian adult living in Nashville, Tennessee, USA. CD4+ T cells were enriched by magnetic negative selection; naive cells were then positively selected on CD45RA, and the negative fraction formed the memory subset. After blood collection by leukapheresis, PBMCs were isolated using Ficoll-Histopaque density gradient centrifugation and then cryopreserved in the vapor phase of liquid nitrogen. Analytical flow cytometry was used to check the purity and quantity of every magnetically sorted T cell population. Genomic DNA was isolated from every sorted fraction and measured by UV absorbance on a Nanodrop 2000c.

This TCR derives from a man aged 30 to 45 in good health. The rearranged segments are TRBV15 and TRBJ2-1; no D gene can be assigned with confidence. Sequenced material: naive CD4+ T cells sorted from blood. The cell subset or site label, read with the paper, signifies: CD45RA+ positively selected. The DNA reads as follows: TGTGCCACCAGCATGGGTCTCGGGCGCAATGAGCAGTTCTTC. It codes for CATSMGLGRNEQFF.